The 16 T cell receptor beta chains below all came from one sample that was sequenced in a study of blood T cell repertoires in COVID-19 (dated by TCRdb to the early 2020s). The library was made by the immunoSEQ multiplex PCR assay. TCRdb provides this immuneACCESS table in a form limited to in-frame rearrangements. Some clones are lacking; in checked studies, under half of them reflect an unresolved V gene, and why the rest are absent is not known. This sample lists under 300,000 clones; 70% to 90% were detected once. The ten largest clones take up over 2% of the sample. The sequenced material came from peripheral blood. The receptors originated from a young man who had recovered from COVID-19.

This chain connects TRBV14 to TRBJ1-2; possible D gene TRBD1, 5 bases. This CDR3 spans 13 amino acids. Germline CDR1 SGHDN, CDR2 FVKESK. V gave up 1 base and J gave up 7 bases, with 10 bases separating them. The CDR3 here is CASSQARDAGYTF. In DNA form, the CDR3 reads TGTGCCAGCAGCCAAGCCAGGGATGCTGGCTACACCTTC.

The chain links TRBV19 to TRBJ1-5; a weak D match, TRBD1 (6 bases). The CDR3 is made up of 13 amino acids. CDR1 LNHDA and CDR2 SQIVND come from the germline V gene (reference sequence). V was trimmed by 3 bases and J by 5 bases, leaving 8 bases between them. CDR3 DNA sequence: TGTGCCAGTAGTATCTCAGGGGATCAGCCCCAGCATTTT. Its protein is CASSISGDQPQHF.

This rearrangement joins TRBV7-8 to TRBJ2-1, with D perhaps matching TRBD2 (6 bases). Germline values: CDR1 SGHVS, CDR2 FQNEAQ. V dropped 4 bases and J dropped 0 bases, with 25 bases sitting between them. This CDR3 has 20 amino acids. The CDR3 DNA reads TGTGCCAGCAGCTCCCCGACGACGGGGGAGCCTACCCACTCCTACAATGAGCAGTTCTTC. This translates into CASSSPTTGEPTHSYNEQFF. The whole variable domain, remainder taken from reference TRBV7-8 and TRBJ2-1, is GAGVSQSPRYKVAKRGQDVALRCDPISGHVSLFWYQQALGQGPEFLTYFQNEAQLDKSGLPSDRFFAERPEGSVSTLKIQRTQQEDSAVYLCASSSPTTGEPTHSYNEQFFGPGTRLTVL.

J is TRBJ2-1 and V is TRBV3-1 (or the pseudogene TRBV3-2); 8 nucleotides match TRBD2. Germline CDR1 LGHDT, CDR2 YNNKEL (reference sequence). This CDR3 has 14 residues. V gave up 6 bases and J gave up 6 bases; unmatched junction bases: 7. In DNA form, the CDR3 reads TGTGCCAGCAGTTTCCTAGCGGGCTCCAATGAGCAGTTCTTC. Its protein is CASSFLAGSNEQFF.

This chain joins TRBV5-1 and TRBJ2-1, with 8 bases aligning to TRBD2. The CDR3 totals 16 residues. Unmatched junction bases numbered 5, after V lost 0 bases and J lost 3 bases. Germline V gene lookup returns CDR1 SGHRS and CDR2 YFSETQ. In nucleotides, the CDR3 is TGCGCCAGCAGCTTGGAAGGGAGCGGGGGCTACAATGAGCAGTTCTTC. Protein: CASSLEGSGGYNEQFF.

The chain is built from TRBV28 and TRBJ2-1; perhaps TRBD2 as D (6 bases). The CDR3 contains 14 residues. Germline loops: CDR1 MDHEN, CDR2 SYDVKM. V was shortened by 2 bases and J by 6 bases, with 11 bases between the two germline ends. The CDR3 reads CASSLIPSVNEQFF. As DNA, the CDR3 is TGTGCCAGCAGTTTAATCCCTAGCGTCAATGAGCAGTTCTTC.

This rearrangement joins TRBV11-3 to TRBJ1-1; D is ambiguous. The CDR3 length is 14 residues. The V end lost 5 bases, the J end lost 3 bases, and 13 bases lay between the germline ends. Germline V gene data show CDR1 as SGHNT and CDR2 as YENEEA. DNA of the CDR3: TGTGCCAGCAGCCCGTCCCGGCGGGACACTGAAGCTTTCTTT. It codes for CASSPSRRDTEAFF.

This clone was seen a handful of times. The gene calls are TRBV10-3 and TRBJ1-2, with D tentatively TRBD1 (5 bases). V was cut by 3 bases and J by 4 bases, with 6 bases left in between. This CDR3 region has 12 residues. Germline lookup yields CDR1 ENHRY and CDR2 SYGVKD. The CDR3 DNA follows: TGTGCCATCAGTGACAGGGCCTATGGCTACACCTTC. Translating gives CAISDRAYGYTF.

The chain links TRBV5-1 to TRBJ1-6; 9 nucleotides line up with TRBD1. The germline V gene has CDR1 SGHRS and CDR2 YFSETQ. CDR3 size: 16 residues. V shed 4 bases and J 7 bases; nucleotides not matched to a gene: 9. In DNA form, the CDR3 reads TGCGCCAGCAGCAGGGGACAGGGAGAGGGGAATTCACCCCTCCACTTT. Protein product: CASSRGQGEGNSPLHF. The variable domain in full, with the rest retrieved from reference TRBV5-1 and TRBJ1-6, is KAGVTQTPRYLIKTRGQQVTLSCSPISGHRSVSWYQQTPGQGLQFLFEYFSETQRNKGNFPGRFSGRQFSNSRSEMNVSTLELGDSALYLCASSRGQGEGNSPLHFGNGTRLTVT.

This chain connects TRBV4-3 to TRBJ1-1; the match to TRBD1 covers 10 bases. The junction had 7 bases not matched to a gene; V was cut back by 3 bases and J by 6 bases. CDR3 length: 15 amino acids. Per germline, CDR1 LGHNA and CDR2 YSLEER. This chain's CDR3 is CASSQSTGGASEAFF. CDR3 DNA: TGCGCCAGCAGCCAGTCGACAGGGGGCGCATCTGAAGCTTTCTTT.

J is TRBJ2-7 and V is TRBV2; the D is unclear. Trimming left V 7 bases short and J 0 bases short, with 13 bases between. This CDR3 comprises 14 residues. Looked up from germline, CDR1 is SNHLY and CDR2 is FYNNEI. The CDR3 sequence: CASMVLANSYEQYF. The CDR3 DNA reads TGTGCCAGCATGGTATTGGCAAACTCCTACGAGCAGTACTTC.

The V and J genes are TRBV7-9 and TRBJ2-2; D possibly corresponds to TRBD2 (5 bases). The CDR3 totals 13 residues. V was cut by 5 bases and J by 7 bases, with 11 bases left in between. CDR1 and CDR2 from the germline V gene are SEHNR and FQNEAQ (reference sequence). This CDR3 is CASSIAGNGELFF. CDR3 in DNA: TGTGCCAGCAGCATCGCCGGGAACGGGGAGCTGTTTTTT. Variable domain in full (rest from reference TRBV7-9 and TRBJ2-2): DTGVSQNPRHKITKRGQNVTFRCDPISEHNRLYWYRQTLGQGPEFLTYFQNEAQLEKSRLLSDRFSAERPKGSFSTLEIQRTEQGDSAMYLCASSIAGNGELFFGEGSRLTVL.

The chain is built from TRBV5-1 and TRBJ1-3; 8 positions agree with TRBD1. J lost 8 bases, V lost 5 bases, and 0 bases had no gene match. CDR3 length equals 11 residues. Germline lookup yields CDR1 SGHRS and CDR2 YFSETQ. The DNA for the CDR3 is TGCGCCAGCAGGACAGGGGACACCATATATTTT. Encoded protein: CASRTGDTIYF.

This clone was seen only a few times. The J gene is TRBJ1-6, the V gene TRBV7-2; tentatively, D is TRBD1 (5 bases). CDR3 length: 13 residues. Trimming cost V 2 bases and J 10 bases, with 9 bases left between them. The germline CDR1 and CDR2 sequences are SGHTA and FQGNSA. The CDR3, as DNA: TGTGCCAGCAGCTTAACTCAGGGCTCACCCCTCCACTTT. Translation gives CASSLTQGSPLHF. The entire variable domain, with the rest obtained from reference TRBV7-2 and TRBJ1-6, is as follows: GAGVSQSPSNKVTEKGKDVELRCDPISGHTALYWYRQSLGQGLEFLIYFQGNSAPDKSGLPSDRFSAERTGGSVSTLTIQRTQQEDSAVYLCASSLTQGSPLHFGNGTRLTVT.

The V call is TRBV5-1, the J call TRBJ2-5; TRBD2 aligns across 7 bases. Germline CDR1 reads SGHRS; CDR2 reads YFSETQ. The CDR3 spans 13 residues. The junction had 4 bases not matched to a gene; V was cut back by 3 bases and J by 5 bases. The DNA of the CDR3 is TGCGCCAGCAGCTCGGGAGGCGGGGAGACCCAGTACTTC. Its translation is CASSSGGGETQYF. The whole variable domain, remainder taken from reference TRBV5-1 and TRBJ2-5, is KAGVTQTPRYLIKTRGQQVTLSCSPISGHRSVSWYQQTPGQGLQFLFEYFSETQRNKGNFPGRFSGRQFSNSRSEMNVSTLELGDSALYLCASSSGGGETQYFGPGTRLLVL.

The chain couples TRBV11-2 to TRBJ2-3; D not certain. V was shortened by 3 bases and J by 10 bases, with 11 bases between the two germline ends. The CDR3 length is 12 residues. Per germline, CDR1 SGHAT and CDR2 FQNNGV. The CDR3 DNA is TGTGCCAGCAGCTTCAATGGAGAGGCGCAGTATTTT. Its translation is CASSFNGEAQYF.